This TCR beta chain derives from a study of T cells in Graves' hyperthyroidism and ophthalmopathy. Trimming shortened V by 6 bases and J by 3 bases, and 17 bases separated the two germline ends. In germline, CDR1 is MNHNS, CDR2 SASEGT. The CDR3 has 15 amino acids. This clonotype has a count of ten or more. TCR beta CDR3 regions were amplified from RNA. HTBI primers were the set used in a first-round RT-PCR of the TCR CDR3. Via MiXCR, TCRdb re-called the multiplex PCR reads, giving one row per CDR3 protein. Here the sample spans 530,000 or so distinct CDR3 sequences, about 24% being singletons. The chain is built from TRBV6-1 and TRBJ1-1; no clear D. The origin of this receptor is a woman aged 25-40 years with Graves' ophthalmopathy. Specimen: blood. The CDR3 sequence is CASRPGGSVDTEAFF. For the CDR3, the DNA is TGTGCCAGCAGACCGGGAGGGTCCGTGGACACTGAAGCTTTCTTT.